The next 12 T cell receptor beta chains were all read from a single sample in a study of cytomegalovirus exposure and HLA in healthy donors. This PCR relied on a set of 60 Vbeta primers and 13 Jbeta primers. Measured with immunoSEQ multiplex PCR; TCRdb has only the in-frame clones, and not every one. The sample holds 95,000 to 110,000 clones, 10% seen once. The sample taken for sequencing was PBMCs. The receptors stem from a man between 40 and 49 years old in good health and CMV-seropositive.

This clone has more than one count but fewer than ten. The chain uses TRBV28 and TRBJ2-7; 13 bases align to TRBD2. This CDR3 spans 19 amino acids. Germline CDR1 is MDHEN and CDR2 is SYDVKM. J gave up 6 bases and V 2 bases, and 16 bases lay outside the gene matches. The CDR3 bases are TGTGCCAGCAGTTTAATCTGGGAAACTAGCGGGAGGGCCTCAGGCGAGCAGTACTTC. Protein sequence: CASSLIWETSGRASGEQYF.

This clone has only a few counts. V is TRBV30 and J is TRBJ1-4, with D maybe TRBD1 (5 bases). The CDR3 has 13 residues. Germline loops: CDR1 GTSNPN, CDR2 SVGIG (reference sequence). With 3 bases removed from V and 8 bases from J, the gap between germline ends came to 13 bases. The CDR3 nucleotides read TGTGCCTGGAGGTTGGGGCCTGGAGAAAAACTGTTTTTT. Its translation is CAWRLGPGEKLFF.

This clone has just a few counts. V and J are TRBV5-1 and TRBJ2-7; 8 bases fit TRBD2. From germline, CDR1 is SGHRS and CDR2 YFSETQ. The CDR3 length is 16 residues. The J segment lost 2 bases and the V segment lost 4 bases, leaving 11 bases of the junction unmatched. In nucleotides, the CDR3 is TGCGCCAGCAGCCCCCGGGGGGGAGCGGTAACCTACGAGCAGTACTTC. This translates into CASSPRGGAVTYEQYF.

This clone occurred a few times. This chain connects TRBV13 to TRBJ1-1; 8 bases line up with TRBD1. CDR3 length equals 16 residues. The V gene end was trimmed by 0 bases and the J gene end by 5 bases; junction bases not matched to a gene: 8. The germline V gene encodes CDR1 PRHDT and CDR2 FYEKMQ (reference sequence). The CDR3 loop is CASSLGLDRGRTEAFF. DNA for the CDR3: TGTGCCAGCAGCTTAGGTCTCGACAGGGGTAGAACTGAAGCTTTCTTT.

In nucleotides, the CDR3 is TGTGCCAGCAGCCAACCCCTAACAGCGGGAGAGGGCTACAATGAGCAGTTCTTC. This gives the protein CASSQPLTAGEGYNEQFF. The chain is built from TRBV7-9 and TRBJ2-1; 8 nucleotides align to TRBD2. With V trimmed by 5 bases and J by 3 bases, 15 bases remained unmatched. Looked up from germline, CDR1 is SEHNR and CDR2 is FQNEAQ (reference sequence). The CDR3 totals 18 residues.

The chain carries TRBV27 and TRBJ2-2; D perhaps matches TRBD1 (5 bases). Per the germline V gene, CDR1 is MNHEY and CDR2 is SMNVEV (reference sequence). The CDR3 is 15 amino acids. V shed 0 bases and J shed 3 bases, with 8 bases lying between them. The CDR3 is CASSLSRVDTGELFF. The CDR3 bases are TGTGCCAGCAGTTTATCCAGGGTGGACACCGGGGAGCTGTTTTTT.

The V call is TRBV2, the J call TRBJ1-1; D unclear. Germline CDR1 is SNHLY and CDR2 is FYNNEI. V lost 5 bases and J lost 3, with 4 bases in between. There are 11 residues in the CDR3. The CDR3 sequence is CASSLYTEAFF. The CDR3 DNA reads as TGTGCCAGCAGTCTATACACTGAAGCTTTCTTT.

In this sample, this clone turned up a few times. The rearrangement links TRBV5-1 to TRBJ2-1; a possible D gene is TRBD1 (6 bases). Per germline, CDR1 SGHRS and CDR2 YFSETQ. The CDR3 extends over 17 amino acids. V was cut by 4 bases and J by 7 bases, with 24 bases left in between. CDR3 sequence: CASSIKGQPKAGNEQFF. The CDR3 bases are TGCGCCAGCAGCATAAAAGGACAGCCGAAGGCTGGAAATGAGCAGTTCTTC. Using reference TRBV5-1 and TRBJ2-1 for the parts outside the CDR3, the full variable domain is KAGVTQTPRYLIKTRGQQVTLSCSPISGHRSVSWYQQTPGQGLQFLFEYFSETQRNKGNFPGRFSGRQFSNSRSEMNVSTLELGDSALYLCASSIKGQPKAGNEQFFGPGTRLTVL.

This clone was observed a handful of times. The genes are TRBV27 and TRBJ2-7; 10 nucleotides match TRBD1. The CDR3 is 15 residues long. The germline gives CDR1 MNHEY, CDR2 SMNVEV (reference sequence). J lost 1 base, V lost 7 bases, and 7 bases had no gene match. The CDR3 here is CASISWDRGSYEQYF. The CDR3 region has the DNA TGTGCCAGCATCTCATGGGACAGGGGTTCCTACGAGCAGTACTTC.

This chain connects TRBV5-1 to TRBJ2-5; maybe TRBD2 (6 bases). The CDR3 is 20 amino acids. Trimming pared 0 bases from V and 4 bases from J, leaving 28 bases between. Germline CDR1 reads SGHRS; CDR2 reads YFSETQ. The CDR3 sequence is CASSLGGQVAVLQAGETQYF. CDR3 coding DNA: TGCGCCAGCAGCTTGGGGGGCCAGGTAGCGGTCCTCCAGGCGGGAGAGACCCAGTACTTC.

The rearrangement links TRBV9 to TRBJ2-7, with TRBD2 matching over 11 bases. CDR1 is SGDLS, CDR2 YYNGEE, per germline. Trimming at V came to 3 bases and at J to 7 bases, leaving 6 bases not matched to a gene. This CDR3 spans 14 amino acids. CDR3 protein: CASSELAGVGEQYF. In DNA, the CDR3 is TGTGCCAGCAGCGAACTAGCGGGAGTGGGAGAGCAGTACTTC.

This clone has more than one count but fewer than ten. The chain uses TRBV4-2 and TRBJ2-1; the D is unclear. Germline loops: CDR1 LGHNA, CDR2 YNFKEQ. The CDR3 extends over 12 amino acids. Trimming took off 4 bases at V and 9 bases at J, with 10 bases between the two ends. CDR3 DNA: TGTGCCAGCAGCCTCAGGCTCGGTGAGCAGTTCTTC. It specifies CASSLRLGEQFF.